This T cell receptor beta chain originates from a study of T cells in Graves' hyperthyroidism and ophthalmopathy. General observations from the study: Blood shared most expanded thyroid clonotypes above 0.001. Onset of ophthalmopathy came a median roughly 6 months after the model predicted it.

Exclusions: uncontrolled infection, other autoimmune disease, pregnancy, lactation. Comments on this clonotype: Its specificity is not known.

TCR beta CDR3 regions were amplified from RNA. The TCR CDR3 first-round RT-PCR relied on the HTBI primer set. MiXCR, run by TCRdb on the multiplex PCR reads, gives a single entry per CDR3 protein. The sample lists hundreds of thousands of distinct CDR3 sequences, 20% occurring once. This CDR3 is built from 15 residues. V was pared by 4 bases and J by 0 bases, with 14 bases between. CDR1 and CDR2 (germline): SGDLS, YYNGEE. This sequence originates from a man aged 25-45 years with Graves' ophthalmopathy. The chain links TRBV9 to TRBJ2-7; possibly TRBD1 or TRBD2 for D (5 bases each). Sequencing was carried out using blood. The CDR3 nucleotides are TGTGCCAGCAGCCCCGCGCCAGGGAGCTCCTACGAGCAGTACTTC. Translation gives CASSPAPGSSYEQYF.